This T cell receptor beta chain was observed in a study of blood T cell repertoires in COVID-19. As for the study in general: COVID-19 samples, acute and convalescent, were from the United States, Italy and Spain. Sources were T cells, B-cell-depleted T cells, or PBMCs; the material itself was cDNA or gDNA.

This CDR3 spans 12 amino acids. V was pared by 9 bases and J by 4 bases, with 4 bases of the junction left unmatched. As handled by the study authors: How many nucleated cells were present was estimated from reference gene primer amplification. The repertoire was sequenced with immunoSEQ multiplex PCR; TCRdb's copy has only in-frame clones and lacks some. V, J and clone size are those of that table, while D and trimming were read from the DNA. The data hold 65,000 to 85,000 clones, with around nine tenths observed a single time. This clonotype originated in a human donor in a cohort sampled during active COVID-19. This rearrangement joins TRBV12-3 or TRBV12-4 to TRBJ1-2, with 8 nucleotides matching TRBD1. The sequenced material came from peripheral blood. In nucleotides, the CDR3 is TGTGCCAGTACGGACAGGGTCTATGGCTACACCTTC. Its protein is CASTDRVYGYTF.